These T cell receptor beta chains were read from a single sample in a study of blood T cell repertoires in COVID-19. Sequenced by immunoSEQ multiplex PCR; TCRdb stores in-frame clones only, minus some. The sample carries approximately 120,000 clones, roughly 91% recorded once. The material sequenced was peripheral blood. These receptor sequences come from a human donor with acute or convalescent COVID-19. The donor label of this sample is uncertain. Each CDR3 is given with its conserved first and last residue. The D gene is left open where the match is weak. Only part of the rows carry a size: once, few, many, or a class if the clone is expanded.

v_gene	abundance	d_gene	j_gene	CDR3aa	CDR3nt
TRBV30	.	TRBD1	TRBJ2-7	CAWSVPGTGGYEQYF	TGTGCCTGGAGTGTACCCGGGACAGGGGGATACGAGCAGTACTTC
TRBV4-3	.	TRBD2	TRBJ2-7	CASSQGTGGAYEQYF	TGCGCCAGCAGCCAAGGTACGGGGGGTGCCTACGAGCAGTACTTC
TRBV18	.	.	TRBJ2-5	CASSPGMSSEGETQYF	TGTGCCAGCTCACCAGGTATGAGCTCAGAGGGAGAGACCCAGTACTTC
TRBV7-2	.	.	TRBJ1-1	CASSLRTGTTGRNTEAFF	TGTGCCAGCAGCTTAAGGACCGGGACAACCGGTAGGAACACTGAAGCTTTCTTT
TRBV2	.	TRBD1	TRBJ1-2	CASRFGQGRYGYTF	TGTGCCAGCAGATTTGGACAGGGACGCTATGGCTACACCTTC
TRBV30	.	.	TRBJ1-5	CAWSGMESNQPQHF	TGTGCCTGGAGTGGAATGGAGAGCAATCAGCCCCAGCATTTT
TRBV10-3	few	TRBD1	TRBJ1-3	CAISDRGGTGAGNTIYF	TGTGCCATCAGTGACAGAGGTGGGACAGGGGCTGGAAACACCATATATTTT
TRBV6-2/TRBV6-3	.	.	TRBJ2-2	CASSYSEGGNTGELFF	TGTGCCAGCAGTTACTCGGAGGGAGGGAACACCGGGGAGCTGTTTTTT
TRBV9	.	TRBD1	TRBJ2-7	CASSLQGGSYEQYF	TGTGCCAGCAGTTTACAGGGGGGCTCCTACGAGCAGTACTTC
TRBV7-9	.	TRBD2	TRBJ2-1	CASSLAAGLAHEQFF	TGTGCCAGCAGCCTGGCAGCGGGACTAGCGCATGAGCAGTTCTTC
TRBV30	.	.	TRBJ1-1	CASHTGSATEAFF	TGTGCCTCCCATACAGGGTCGGCCACTGAAGCTTTCTTT
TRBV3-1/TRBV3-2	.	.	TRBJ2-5	CASSGGPAEVGLETQYF	TGTGCCAGCAGCGGAGGCCCTGCGGAGGTGGGTTTGGAGACCCAGTACTTC
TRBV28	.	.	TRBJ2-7	CASTEPSNYEQYF	TGTGCCAGCACGGAGCCCTCCAACTACGAGCAGTACTTC
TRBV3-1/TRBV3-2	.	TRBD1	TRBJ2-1	CASRQGNEQFF	TGTGCCAGCAGACAGGGGAATGAGCAGTTCTTC
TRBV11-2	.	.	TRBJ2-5	CASSLDWGPAETQYF	TGTGCCAGCAGCTTAGATTGGGGGCCTGCGGAGACCCAGTACTTC
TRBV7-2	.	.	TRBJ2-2	CASSLALQTHSPGELFF	TGTGCCAGCAGCTTAGCGCTTCAGACTCATTCCCCCGGGGAGCTGTTTTTT
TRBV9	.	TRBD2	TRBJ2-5	CASSVGTSGIGETQYF	TGTGCCAGCAGCGTAGGGACTAGCGGGATTGGGGAGACCCAGTACTTC
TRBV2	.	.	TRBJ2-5	CASSGQTETQYF	TGTGCCAGCAGTGGACAGACGGAGACCCAGTACTTC
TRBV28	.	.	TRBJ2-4	CASSYHRAQNIQYF	TGTGCCAGCAGTTATCACAGGGCGCAGAACATTCAGTACTTC
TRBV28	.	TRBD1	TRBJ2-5	CASSPGGLETQYF	TGTGCCAGCAGTCCAGGGGGCTTAGAGACCCAGTACTTC
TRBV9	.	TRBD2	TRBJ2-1	CASSWTSGVGEQFF	TGTGCCAGCAGCTGGACTAGCGGGGTAGGTGAGCAGTTCTTC
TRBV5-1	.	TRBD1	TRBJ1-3	CASRSRTGTYSGNTIYF	TGCGCCAGCAGGTCCAGGACAGGGACTTACTCTGGAAACACCATATATTTT
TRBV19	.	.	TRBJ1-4	CASSQQPGELFF	TGTGCCAGTAGTCAACAGCCAGGGGAACTGTTTTTT
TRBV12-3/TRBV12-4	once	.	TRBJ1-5	CASSPPNQPQHF	TGTGCCAGCAGTCCCCCGAATCAGCCCCAGCATTTT
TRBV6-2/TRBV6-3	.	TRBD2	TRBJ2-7	CASSLRAVGGGSSYEQYF	TGTGCCAGCAGCCTACGGGCGGTGGGCGGGGGGAGCTCCTACGAGCAGTACTTC
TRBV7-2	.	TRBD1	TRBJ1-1	CASSLDYRGEAFF	TGTGCCAGCAGCTTAGATTACAGGGGAGAAGCTTTCTTT
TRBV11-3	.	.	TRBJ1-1	CASSFGRNTEAFF	TGTGCCAGCAGCTTCGGGAGGAACACTGAAGCTTTCTTT
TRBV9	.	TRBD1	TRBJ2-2	CASSPRNRQGNTGELFF	TGTGCCAGCAGCCCCCGGAATAGACAGGGTAACACCGGGGAGCTGTTTTTT
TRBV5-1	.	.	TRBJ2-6	CASSPKTGFSGANVLTF	TGCGCCAGCAGCCCGAAAACAGGGTTCTCTGGGGCCAACGTCCTGACTTTC
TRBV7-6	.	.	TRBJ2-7	CASSGGGGEQYF	TGTGCCAGCAGCGGAGGCGGTGGCGAGCAGTACTTC
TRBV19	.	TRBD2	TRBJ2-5	CASSKPSAGGQETQYF	TGTGCCAGTAGTAAACCCTCAGCGGGGGGTCAGGAGACCCAGTACTTC
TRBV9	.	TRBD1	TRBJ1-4	CASSRQGEGEKLFF	TGTGCCAGCAGCCGACAGGGGGAAGGGGAAAAACTGTTTTTT
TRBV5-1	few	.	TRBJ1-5	CASSFGSNQPQHF	TGCGCCAGCAGCTTCGGTAGCAATCAGCCCCAGCATTTT
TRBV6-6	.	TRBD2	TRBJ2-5	CATRAGGLETQYF	TGTGCCACCCGGGCGGGAGGGTTGGAGACCCAGTACTTC
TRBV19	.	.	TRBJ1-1	CASRFRASEAFF	TGTGCCAGTCGATTCAGGGCCTCTGAAGCTTTCTTT
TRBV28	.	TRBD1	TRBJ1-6	CASSSGQDNSPLHF	TGTGCCAGCAGTTCGGGACAGGATAATTCACCCCTCCACTTT
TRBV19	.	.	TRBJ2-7	CASSIGGTPYEQYF	TGTGCCAGTAGTATCGGCGGGACTCCCTACGAGCAGTACTTC
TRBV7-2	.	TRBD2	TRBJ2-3	CASSHRTSGTDTQYF	TGTGCCAGCAGCCACCGGACTAGCGGCACAGATACGCAGTATTTT
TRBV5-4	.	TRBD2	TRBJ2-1	CASFLAGKHNEQFF	TGTGCCAGCTTTCTAGCGGGAAAACACAATGAGCAGTTCTTC
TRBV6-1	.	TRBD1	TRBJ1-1	CASSEIGTGGAFF	TGTGCCAGCAGTGAAATAGGGACAGGGGGAGCTTTCTTT
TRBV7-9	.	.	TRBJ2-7	CASSSQGYGQYF	TGTGCCAGCAGCTCTCAGGGTTACGGGCAGTACTTC
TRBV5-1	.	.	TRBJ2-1	CASSSLPNNEQFF	TGCGCCAGCAGCAGCCTCCCAAACAATGAGCAGTTCTTC
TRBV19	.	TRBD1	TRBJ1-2	CASSPGQGAYGYTF	TGTGCCAGTAGTCCGGGACAGGGCGCCTATGGCTACACCTTC
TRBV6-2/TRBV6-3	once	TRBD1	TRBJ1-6	CASSFAGTGHPPLHF	TGTGCCAGCAGTTTCGCCGGGACAGGGCATCCACCCCTCCACTTT
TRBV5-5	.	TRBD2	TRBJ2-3	CASSLQAGVGDTQYF	TGTGCCAGCAGCTTGCAAGCGGGAGTGGGAGATACGCAGTATTTT
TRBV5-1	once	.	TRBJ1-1	CASSLGENTEAFF	TGCGCCAGCAGCTTAGGGGAGAACACTGAAGCTTTCTTT
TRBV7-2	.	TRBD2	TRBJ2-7	CASSFSSGSGEQYF	TGTGCCAGCAGCTTCAGTAGCGGGAGCGGCGAGCAGTACTTC
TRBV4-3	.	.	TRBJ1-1	CASSQDPGGRGTEAFF	TGCGCCAGCAGCCAAGATCCGGGGGGCCGCGGCACTGAAGCTTTCTTT
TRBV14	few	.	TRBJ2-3	CASSRGLSTDTQYF	TGTGCCAGCAGCCGGGGGCTGAGCACAGATACGCAGTATTTT
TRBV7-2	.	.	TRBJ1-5	CASSVSTLQPQHF	TGTGCCAGCAGCGTTAGTACCTTACAGCCCCAGCATTTT